This T cell receptor beta chain was recorded in a study of T-cell reconstitution after alpha-beta-depleted transplantation in children. CDR1 and CDR2 from the germline V gene are MGHRA and YSYEKL. The CDR3 consists of 16 residues. V gave up 1 base and J gave up 2 bases, with 12 bases separating them. General study findings and limits: Where some patients showed high TCRbeta diversity at day 60, it came from recipient T cells and thymic progenitors that had survived. One year post-transplant, T-cell counts and diversity were largely derived from T cells produced anew.

This clonotype was observed many times. The antigen is not known. Unique molecular identifiers were built into the TCRbeta library. TCRdb redid the calling of the PCR reads with MiXCR, one entry per CDR3 protein. The sample gives over 100,000 distinct CDR3 sequences, approximately 6% of which show up once; more than 5.5% is in the top ten. The chain combines TRBV4-1 with TRBJ2-1; D possibly uses TRBD1 or TRBD2 (5 bases each). This sequence originates from a female patient aged 2-9 years who had a stem cell transplant for Fanconi anemia, so the T cells may come from the graft donor. Sample: PBMCs, mostly from graft donor cells, taken 60 days after TCRalphabeta/CD19-depleted stem cell transplant. CDR3 region: CASSQVVTGPYNEQFF. In DNA form, the CDR3 reads TGCGCCAGCAGCCAAGTTGTAACGGGACCCTACAATGAGCAGTTCTTC.